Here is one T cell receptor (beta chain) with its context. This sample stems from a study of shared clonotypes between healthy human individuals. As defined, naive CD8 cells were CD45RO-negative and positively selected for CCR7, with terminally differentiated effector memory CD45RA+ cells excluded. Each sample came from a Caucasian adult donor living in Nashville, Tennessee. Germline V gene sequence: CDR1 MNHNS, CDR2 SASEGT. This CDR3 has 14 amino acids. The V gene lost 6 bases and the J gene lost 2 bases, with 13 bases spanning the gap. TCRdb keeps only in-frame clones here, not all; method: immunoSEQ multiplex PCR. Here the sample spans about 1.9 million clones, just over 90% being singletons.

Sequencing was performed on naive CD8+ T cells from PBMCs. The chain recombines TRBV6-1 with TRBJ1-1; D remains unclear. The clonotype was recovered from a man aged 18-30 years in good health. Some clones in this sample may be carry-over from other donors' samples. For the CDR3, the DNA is TGTGCCAGCAGACAAACCGGGGTCAACACTGAAGCTTTCTTT. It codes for CASRQTGVNTEAFF.